This TCR beta chain was recovered during a study of beta chain features in type 1 diabetes. Remarks on this clone: The antigen is not known.

Whole-study results and caveats: The naive, central memory and Treg TCRB repertoires looked more alike in patients than they did in healthy donors.

Trimming cost V 3 bases and J 5 bases; bases outside gene matches: 5. Germline loops: CDR1 KGHSH, CDR2 LQKENI. CDR3 length equals 16 residues. The sequenced template was cDNA made from the entire isolated RNA. Profiled with immunoSEQ multiplex PCR; TCRdb holds only in-frame clones, not every one. This sample carries under 150,000 clones, 6.9% of them seen once, and the ten largest clones take roughly 1.4%. Sorting that relied on CD45RO/CCR7/CD25/CD127/CD95/CD27 yielded CD4+ naive, central memory, regulatory and stem cell-like memory cells. The sequenced material came from central memory CD4+ T cells from blood. This receptor was obtained from a woman in her 30s in good health. The chain links TRBV18 to TRBJ2-1; TRBD2 matches 12 bases. DNA for the CDR3: TGTGCCAGCTCACCGACTAGCGGGAGTAACAACAATGAGCAGTTCTTC. As protein: CASSPTSGSNNNEQFF.